This paragraph reports one TCR beta chain. Its antigen is undetermined. The assay was immunoSEQ multiplex PCR, and TCRdb's table has in-frame clones only and misses some. The sample lists roughly 140,000 clones, 70% to 90% occurring once. The sample originates from a study of T cell responses to AZD1222 COVID-19 vaccine. As for the study in general: Second doses were pooled across both intervals (about 4 or about 12 weeks).

This CDR3 has 13 residues. Per germline, CDR1 SQVTM and CDR2 ANQGSEA. V lost 4 bases, J lost 0 bases, and 7 bases lay in between. Study-wide points: Repertoires were collected only later (after the peak T cell response had occurred). Most donors were white British and more were female, and clonal diversity was possibly underestimated. Spike-specific TCR depth and breadth grew after two AZD1222 doses.

The chain links TRBV29-1 to TRBJ1-3, with D uncertain. This receptor was obtained from an adult in good health. The specimen comprised peripheral blood, sampled on day 0 of AZD1222 vaccination. The CDR3 sequence is CSVVDLSGNTIYF. The CDR3 DNA is TGCAGCGTTGTGGACCTCTCTGGAAACACCATATATTTT. Full variable domain (rest looked up from reference TRBV29-1 and TRBJ1-3): SAVISQKPSRDICQRGTSLTIQCQVDSQVTMMFWYRQQPGQSLTLIATANQGSEATYESGFVIDKFPISRPNLTFSTLTVSNMSPEDSSIYLCSVVDLSGNTIYFGEGSWLTVV.